The T cell receptor (beta chain) under discussion was sequenced for a study of CD8 T cells in Susac syndrome. Study details: Among sequenced Susac syndrome patients, more than five had active disease and roughly eight were in remission. Overall study results and limits: When the CD4+ T cell repertoires of patients with Susac syndrome were examined, they did not show any clonal expansion.

With random hexamers, reverse transcription was performed on about 0.5 to 1 ug of RNA. MiXCR was run by TCRdb on the immunoSEQ multiplex PCR reads, yielding one entry per CDR3 protein. The sample carries about 190,000 distinct CDR3 sequences, 90% to 96% recorded once. In the case of this clonotype: Its antigen is still unknown.

There are 14 residues in the CDR3. V gave up 4 bases and J gave up 2 bases, with 14 bases separating them. Germline loops: CDR1 SQVTM, CDR2 ANQGSEA. Sequencing of TCR beta covered CD8+ and CD4+ T cells obtained from blood. The sequenced material came from CD4+ T cells from PBMCs. The rearrangement uses TRBV29-1 and TRBJ2-5; D is undetermined. This TCR came from a human donor with Susac syndrome. The CDR3 loop reads CSVGAVTLQETQYF. The CDR3 DNA reads TGCAGCGTTGGGGCCGTAACCCTACAAGAGACCCAGTACTTC.